This T cell receptor beta chain originates from a study of human T cells and chemical hapten exposure. Noted time point: patch test 2, 6 weeks after DPC sensitization. Treatment described: therapeutic diphenylcyclopropenone sensitization with weekly scalp DPC. CDR3 length: 13 residues. Trimming cost V 7 bases and J 6 bases, with 12 bases left between them. CDR1 is SGHTA and CDR2 is FQGTGA in the germline V gene. TCRdb reanalysed the RACE reads using MiXCR and keeps one entry per CDR3 protein. The table lists 65,000 to 90,000 distinct CDR3 sequences, approximately 6.6% of them singletons. This clonotype has a count of ten or more.

This receptor was identified in a woman in her 30s with alopecia areata. Some clones in this sample may be carry-over from other donors' samples. V and J are TRBV7-3 and TRBJ2-2, with D possibly matching TRBD1 (6 bases). The sample here was whole blood, taken in connection with sensitization to the hapten diphenylcyclopropenone (DPC). The CDR3 is CASTERGSGELFF. The DNA of the CDR3 is TGTGCCAGCACCGAAAGGGGGTCCGGGGAGCTGTTTTTT.